This TCR beta chain appears in the sequencing data of a study of cytomegalovirus exposure and HLA in healthy donors. A multiplex PCR was run with 60 Vbeta primers and 13 Jbeta primers. Libraries were prepared by immunoSEQ multiplex PCR; TCRdb keeps only in-frame clonotypes and omits some of them. This specimen shows about 74,000 clones; the ten leading clones hold around 7.5%. The germline CDR1 and CDR2 sequences are MGHRA and YSYEKL. There are 15 residues in the CDR3. The germline V and J ends were trimmed by 4 bases and 5 bases, with 14 bases remaining between them. Sequences were obtained from PBMCs. This receptor was identified in a female donor in good health and CMV-seropositive. V and J are TRBV4-1 and TRBJ2-2; D gene uncertain. CDR3 in amino acids: CASSPKLTATGELFF. CDR3 nucleotide sequence: TGCGCCAGCAGCCCCAAGCTCACCGCAACCGGGGAGCTGTTTTTT.